One T cell receptor (beta chain) is described in this entry. Its antigen is not yet known. Within one base of it there is no much larger clone, and no base qualities were kept. Collaborating institutions collected whole blood in K2EDTA tubes following their own protocols. Collaborator samples were shipped for TCRbeta analysis as frozen whole blood, isolated PBMCs, or DNA extracted from either sample type. The CDR3 contains 12 residues, cysteine and phenylalanine counted. Solely the CDR3 DNA is kept, with 36 bases framed from the first base. Trimming costs V 3 bases and J 11 bases, and their ends lie 13 bases apart. For CDR1 and CDR2, the germline V gene lists MDHEN and SYDVKM. This specimen belongs to a study of blood T cell repertoires in COVID-19 (dated by TCRdb to about 2020). Study-wide context: The collaborator samples originated in the United States, Italy and Spain and spanned the acute and convalescent phases of COVID-19. The prospective study material was composed of cDNA or gDNA derived from T cells, B-cell-depleted T cells, or PBMCs. Subjects who had been exposed to COVID-19, were actively infected with it, or had recovered from it provided the deeply sampled blood TCRbeta repertoires that made up the dataset. The repertoires were released in a freely available public database intended as a resource for research on the immune response to SARS-CoV-2. Samples were obtained from the ongoing ImmuneRACE study (first 160 participants) and from some 1,200 subjects provided by 6 global collaborators. The sample metadata nearly always contained a de-identified subject ID, COVID-19 status, age in years and sex. Where available, HLA class I and class II types were obtained from metadata supplied by the sample provider rather than from assay-based typing.

Summary of the overall study and its limitations: Clinical and demographic metadata were provided uncurated, with the amount varying by source and participant.

The immunoSEQ Assay, a bias-controlled multiplex PCR, was used to amplify TCRbeta CDR3 regions from genomic DNA. The paper's data handling went like this. Within the assay, amplification of reference gene primers was used to estimate how many nucleated cells each sample contained. To quantify the absolute abundance of each unique TCRbeta CDR3 rearrangement, sequence reads were collapsed and filtered. For each sample, productive Simpson clonality was calculated by taking the square root of Simpson's diversity index across productive rearrangements. TCRdb limited this immuneACCESS table to in-frame rearrangements with V and J called. A share of clones is missing; checked studies link under half to unresolved V genes, and the rest is unexplained. V and J calls and clone size come straight from that table; D and trimming were deduced from the DNA. The table for this sample lists about 60,000 clones; nearly 85% of them were counted only once. The leading ten clones occupy about 41% of the sample.

This TCR came from a human donor in a cohort sampled during active COVID-19. The source material was peripheral blood. The sequence is built from TRBV28 and TRBJ1-1, with TRBD1 perhaps the D gene, on 6 matching bases. CDR3 reads: CASSFWGLGAFF. The nucleotides read TGTGCCAGCAGTTTTTGGGGGCTCGGCGCTTTCTTT.